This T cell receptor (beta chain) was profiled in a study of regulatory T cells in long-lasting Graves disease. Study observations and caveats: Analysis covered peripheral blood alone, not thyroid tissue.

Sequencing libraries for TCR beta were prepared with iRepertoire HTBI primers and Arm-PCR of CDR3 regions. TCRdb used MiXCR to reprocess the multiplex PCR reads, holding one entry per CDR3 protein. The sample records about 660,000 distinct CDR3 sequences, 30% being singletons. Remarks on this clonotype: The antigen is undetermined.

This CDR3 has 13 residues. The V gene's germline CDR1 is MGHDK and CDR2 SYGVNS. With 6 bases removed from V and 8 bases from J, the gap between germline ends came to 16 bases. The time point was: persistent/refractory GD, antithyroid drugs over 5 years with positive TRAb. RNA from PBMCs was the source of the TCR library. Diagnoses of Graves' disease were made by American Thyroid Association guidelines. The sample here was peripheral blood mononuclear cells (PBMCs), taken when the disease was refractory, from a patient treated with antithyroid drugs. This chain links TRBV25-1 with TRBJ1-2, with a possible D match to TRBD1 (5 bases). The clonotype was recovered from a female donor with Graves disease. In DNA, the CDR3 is TGTGCCAGCAGAACCAGGGAGTCGAGCGGCTACACCTTC. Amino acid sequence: CASRTRESSGYTF.